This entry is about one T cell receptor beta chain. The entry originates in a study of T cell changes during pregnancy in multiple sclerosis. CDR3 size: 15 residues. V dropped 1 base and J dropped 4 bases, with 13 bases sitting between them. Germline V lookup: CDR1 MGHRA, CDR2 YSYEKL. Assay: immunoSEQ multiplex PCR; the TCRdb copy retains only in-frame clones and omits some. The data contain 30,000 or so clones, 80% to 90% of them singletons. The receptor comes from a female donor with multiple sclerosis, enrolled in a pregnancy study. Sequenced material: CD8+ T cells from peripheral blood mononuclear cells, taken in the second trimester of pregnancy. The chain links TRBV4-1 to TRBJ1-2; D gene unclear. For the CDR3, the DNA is TGCGCCAGCAGCCAAGTTACAGAACCGCTCTATGGCTACACCTTC. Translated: CASSQVTEPLYGYTF.